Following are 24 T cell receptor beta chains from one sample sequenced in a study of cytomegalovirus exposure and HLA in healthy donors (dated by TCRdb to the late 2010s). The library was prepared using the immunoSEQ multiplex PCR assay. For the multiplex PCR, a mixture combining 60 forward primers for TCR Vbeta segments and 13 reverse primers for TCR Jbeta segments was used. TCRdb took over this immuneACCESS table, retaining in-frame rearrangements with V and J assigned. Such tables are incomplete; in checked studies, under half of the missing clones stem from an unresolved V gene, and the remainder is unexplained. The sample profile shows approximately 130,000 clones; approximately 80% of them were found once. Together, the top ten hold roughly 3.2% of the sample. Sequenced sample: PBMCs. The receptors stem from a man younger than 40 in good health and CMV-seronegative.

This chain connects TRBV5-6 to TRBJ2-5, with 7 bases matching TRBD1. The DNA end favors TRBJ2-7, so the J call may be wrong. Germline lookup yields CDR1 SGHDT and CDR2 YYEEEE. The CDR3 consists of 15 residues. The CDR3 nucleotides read TGTGCCAGCAGCGCCGACAGGGCAGGAGGCTACGAGCAGTACTTC. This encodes CASSADRAGGYEQYF.

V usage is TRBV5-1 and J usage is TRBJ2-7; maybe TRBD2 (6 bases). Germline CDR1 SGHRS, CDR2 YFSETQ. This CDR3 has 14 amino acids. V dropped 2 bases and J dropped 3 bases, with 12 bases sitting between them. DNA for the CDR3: TGCGCCAGCAGCTTAGGGGTAGCGGACTACGAGCAGTACTTC. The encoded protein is CASSLGVADYEQYF.

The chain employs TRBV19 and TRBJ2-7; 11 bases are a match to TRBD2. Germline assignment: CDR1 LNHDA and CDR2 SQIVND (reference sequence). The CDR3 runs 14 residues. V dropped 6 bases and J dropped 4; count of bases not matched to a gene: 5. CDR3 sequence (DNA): TGTGCCAGTAGCCCTAGCGGGGGGTCTTACGAGCAGTACTTC. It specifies CASSPSGGSYEQYF.

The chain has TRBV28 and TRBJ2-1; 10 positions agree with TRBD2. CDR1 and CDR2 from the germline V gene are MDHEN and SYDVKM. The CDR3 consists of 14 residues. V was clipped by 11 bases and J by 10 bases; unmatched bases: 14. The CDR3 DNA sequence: TGTGCCTCCAGGGGGCTAGCGGGAGTCGGGGAGCAGTTCTTC. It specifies CASRGLAGVGEQFF.

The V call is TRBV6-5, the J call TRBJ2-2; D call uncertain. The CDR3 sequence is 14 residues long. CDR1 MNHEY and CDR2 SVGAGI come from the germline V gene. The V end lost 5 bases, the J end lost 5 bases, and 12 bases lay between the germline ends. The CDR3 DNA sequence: TGTGCCAGCAGTAGCCTGACCAGGACCGGGGAGCTGTTTTTT. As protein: CASSSLTRTGELFF.

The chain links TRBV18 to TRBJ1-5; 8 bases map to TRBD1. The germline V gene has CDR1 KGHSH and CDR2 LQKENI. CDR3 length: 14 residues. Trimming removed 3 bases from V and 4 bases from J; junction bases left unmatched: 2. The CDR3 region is CASSPGQGNQPQHF. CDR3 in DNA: TGTGCCAGCTCACCTGGACAGGGTAATCAGCCCCAGCATTTT.

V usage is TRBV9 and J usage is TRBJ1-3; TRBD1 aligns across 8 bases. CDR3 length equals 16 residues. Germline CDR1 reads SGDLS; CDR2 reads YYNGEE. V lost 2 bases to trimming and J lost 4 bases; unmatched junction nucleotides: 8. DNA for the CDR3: TGTGCCAGCAGCGTCCAGGACAGGGCGGGAGGAAACACCATATATTTT. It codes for CASSVQDRAGGNTIYF.

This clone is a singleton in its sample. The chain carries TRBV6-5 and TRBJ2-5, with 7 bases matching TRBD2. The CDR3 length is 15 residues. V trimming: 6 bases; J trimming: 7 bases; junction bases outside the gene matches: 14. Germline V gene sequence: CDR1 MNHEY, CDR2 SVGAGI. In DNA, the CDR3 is TGTGCCAGCAGCCTTGGGCGGGAGCGGGGAAGGACCCAGTACTTC. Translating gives CASSLGRERGRTQYF.

The CDR3 DNA reads TGCAGCGTATTCCACAGGGCCTGGAATGGCTACACCTTC. It is translated as CSVFHRAWNGYTF. This rearrangement joins TRBV29-1 to TRBJ1-2; the D gene is possibly TRBD1 (6 bases). V was trimmed by 6 bases and J by 6 bases, leaving 17 bases between them. The CDR3 is made up of 13 amino acids. Per the germline V gene, CDR1 is SQVTM and CDR2 is ANQGSEA.

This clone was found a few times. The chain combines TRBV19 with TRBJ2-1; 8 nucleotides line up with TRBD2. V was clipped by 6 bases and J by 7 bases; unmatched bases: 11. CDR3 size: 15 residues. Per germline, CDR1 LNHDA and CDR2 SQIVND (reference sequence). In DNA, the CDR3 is TGTGCCAGTAGAATGAGCGGGAGTCGGAAGAATGAGCAGTTCTTC. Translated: CASRMSGSRKNEQFF.

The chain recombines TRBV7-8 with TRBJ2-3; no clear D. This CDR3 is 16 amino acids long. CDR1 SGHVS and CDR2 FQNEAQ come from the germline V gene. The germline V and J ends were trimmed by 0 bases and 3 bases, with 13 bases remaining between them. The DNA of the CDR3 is TGTGCCAGCAGCTTAGCGCTGAGCCAAACGACAGATACGCAGTATTTT. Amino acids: CASSLALSQTTDTQYF.

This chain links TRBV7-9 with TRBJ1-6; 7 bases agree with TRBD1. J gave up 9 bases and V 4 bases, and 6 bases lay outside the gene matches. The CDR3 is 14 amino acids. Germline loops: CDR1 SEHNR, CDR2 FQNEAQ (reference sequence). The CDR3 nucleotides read TGTGCCAGCAGCTCCGGACAGGTTGGTTCACCCCTCCACTTT. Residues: CASSSGQVGSPLHF.

CDR3 sequence: CATAVRTESYEQYF. The CDR3, as DNA: TGTGCCACAGCGGTAAGGACAGAGTCCTACGAGCAGTACTTC. V and J are TRBV10-3 and TRBJ2-7, with a tentative D call TRBD1 (6 bases). This CDR3 spans 14 amino acids. Between the trimmed V and J ends, which lost 10 bases and 1 base, there was a span of 17 bases. CDR1 is ENHRY, CDR2 SYGVKD, per germline.

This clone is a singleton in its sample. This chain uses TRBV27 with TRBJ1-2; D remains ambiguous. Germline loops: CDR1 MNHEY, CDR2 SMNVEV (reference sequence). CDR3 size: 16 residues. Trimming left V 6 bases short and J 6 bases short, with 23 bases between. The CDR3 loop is CASSLPNRVRVHGYTF. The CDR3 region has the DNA TGTGCCAGCAGCCTTCCAAATAGGGTGAGGGTCCATGGCTACACCTTC.

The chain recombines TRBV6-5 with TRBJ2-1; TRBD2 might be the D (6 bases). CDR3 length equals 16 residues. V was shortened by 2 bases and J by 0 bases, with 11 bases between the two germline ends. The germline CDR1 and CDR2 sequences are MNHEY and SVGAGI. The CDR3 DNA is TGTGCCAGCAGTTACGGGACTCAAAGCTCCTACAATGAGCAGTTCTTC. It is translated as CASSYGTQSSYNEQFF.

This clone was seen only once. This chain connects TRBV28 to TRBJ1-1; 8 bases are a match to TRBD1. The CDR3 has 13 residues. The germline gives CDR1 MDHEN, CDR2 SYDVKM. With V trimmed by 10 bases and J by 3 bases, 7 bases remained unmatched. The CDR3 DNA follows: TGTGCCACCTTGGGCAGGGGGCACACTGAAGCTTTCTTT. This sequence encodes CATLGRGHTEAFF.

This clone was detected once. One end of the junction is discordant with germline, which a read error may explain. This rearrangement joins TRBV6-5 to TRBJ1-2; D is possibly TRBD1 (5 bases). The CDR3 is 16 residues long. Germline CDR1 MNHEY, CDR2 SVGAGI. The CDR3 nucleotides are TGTGCCAGCAGTTACCTGGGTGGAGGGGAGAGAGATGGCTACATCTTC. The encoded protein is CASSYLGGGERDGYIF.

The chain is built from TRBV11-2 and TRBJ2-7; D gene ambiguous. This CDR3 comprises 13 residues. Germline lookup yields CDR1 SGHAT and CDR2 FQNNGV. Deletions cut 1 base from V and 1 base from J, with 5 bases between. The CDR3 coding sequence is TGTGCCAGCAGCTTAGTGAGGTCCTACGAGCAGTACTTC. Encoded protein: CASSLVRSYEQYF. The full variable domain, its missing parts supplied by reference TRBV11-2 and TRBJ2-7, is EAGVAQSPRYKIIEKRQSVAFWCNPISGHATLYWYQQILGQGPKLLIQFQNNGVVDDSQLPKDRFSAERLKGVDSTLKIQPAKLEDSAVYLCASSLVRSYEQYFGPGTRLTVT.

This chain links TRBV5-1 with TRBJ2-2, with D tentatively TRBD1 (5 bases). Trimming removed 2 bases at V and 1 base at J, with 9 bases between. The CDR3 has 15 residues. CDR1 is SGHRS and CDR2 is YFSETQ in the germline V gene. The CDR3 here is CASSLGDKNTGELFF. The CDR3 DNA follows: TGCGCCAGCAGCTTAGGGGATAAGAACACCGGGGAGCTGTTTTTT.

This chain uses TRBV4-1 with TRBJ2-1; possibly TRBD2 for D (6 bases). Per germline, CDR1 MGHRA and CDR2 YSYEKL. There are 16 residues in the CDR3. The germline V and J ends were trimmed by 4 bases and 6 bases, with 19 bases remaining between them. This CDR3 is CASSPRRENEGNEQFF. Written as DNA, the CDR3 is TGCGCCAGCAGCCCACGCCGGGAGAACGAGGGCAATGAGCAGTTCTTC.

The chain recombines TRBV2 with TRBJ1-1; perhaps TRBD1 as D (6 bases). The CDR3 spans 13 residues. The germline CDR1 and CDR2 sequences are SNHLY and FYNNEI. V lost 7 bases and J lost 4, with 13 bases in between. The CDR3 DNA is TGTGCCAGCACCAAGGGAGGGGGCACTGAAGCTTTCTTT. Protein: CASTKGGGTEAFF.

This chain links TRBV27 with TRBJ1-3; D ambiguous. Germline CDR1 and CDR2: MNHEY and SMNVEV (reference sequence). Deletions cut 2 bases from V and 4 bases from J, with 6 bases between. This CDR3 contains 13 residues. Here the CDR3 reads CASSLGRGNTIYF. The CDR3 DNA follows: TGTGCCAGCAGTTTAGGCAGGGGAAACACCATATATTTT.

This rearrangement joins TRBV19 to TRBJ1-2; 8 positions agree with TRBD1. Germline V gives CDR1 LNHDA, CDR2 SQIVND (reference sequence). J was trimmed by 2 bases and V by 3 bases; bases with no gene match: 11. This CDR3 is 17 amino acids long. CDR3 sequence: CASSMSGGASGNYGYTF. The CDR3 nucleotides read TGTGCCAGTAGTATGTCAGGGGGCGCTTCGGGGAACTATGGCTACACCTTC.

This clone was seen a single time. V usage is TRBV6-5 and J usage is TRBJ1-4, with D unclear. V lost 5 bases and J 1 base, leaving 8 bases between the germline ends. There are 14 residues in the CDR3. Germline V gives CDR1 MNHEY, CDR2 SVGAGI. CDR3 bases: TGTGCCAGCAGTCCTCGGGGAACTAATGAAAAACTGTTTTTT. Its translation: CASSPRGTNEKLFF.